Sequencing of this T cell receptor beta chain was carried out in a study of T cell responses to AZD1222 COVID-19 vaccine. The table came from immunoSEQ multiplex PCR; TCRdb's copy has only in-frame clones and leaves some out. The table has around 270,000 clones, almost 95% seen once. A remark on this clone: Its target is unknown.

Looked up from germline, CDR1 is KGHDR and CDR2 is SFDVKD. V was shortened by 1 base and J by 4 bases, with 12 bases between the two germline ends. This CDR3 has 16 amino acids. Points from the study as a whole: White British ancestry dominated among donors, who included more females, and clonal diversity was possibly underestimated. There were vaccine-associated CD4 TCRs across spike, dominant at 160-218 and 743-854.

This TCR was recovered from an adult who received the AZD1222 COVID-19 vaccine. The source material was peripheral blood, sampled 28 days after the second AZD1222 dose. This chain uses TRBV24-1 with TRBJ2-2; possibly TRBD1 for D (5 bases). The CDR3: CATSDFGRDSTGELFF. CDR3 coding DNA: TGTGCCACCAGTGATTTCGGCAGGGATTCCACCGGGGAGCTGTTTTTT.